A single sample is the source of the 16 T cell receptor beta chains below, sequenced in a study of vaccination effects on CD4 cells after COVID-19 (dated by TCRdb to 2022 to 2024). After around eleven days of culture, CD4+ T cells were isolated with the EasySep CD4+ T cell isolation kit. The library was obtained by the immunoSEQ multiplex PCR assay. Not all clones reach the TCRdb copy of this immuneACCESS table, which keeps in-frame sequences only. Checked studies attribute under half of the gap to unresolved V genes and leave the rest unexplained. This sample gives 70,000 or so clones in total; more than 70% of them show up just once. The biggest ten clones account for about 1.9% of the sample. These TCRs' antigens remain unknown. The sequencing here drew on CD4+ T cells from PBMCs cultured without peptide, taken before COVID-19 vaccination. These receptors were obtained from a human donor who received a COVID-19 vaccine.

This chain connects TRBV6-6 to TRBJ1-2; TRBD1 is a possible D gene (5 bases). V was clipped by 5 bases and J by 13 bases, with 17 bases between them. The length of the CDR3 is 12 residues. Germline-derived CDR1 and CDR2 are MNHNY and SVGAGI (reference sequence). In DNA, the CDR3 is TGTGCCAGCAGTGCCCGACAGAAACCATGCACCTTC. The encoded protein is CASSARQKPCTF.

Notes on this clone: The junction shows a germline mismatch at one end, possibly a read error. The rearrangement links TRBV6-2 or TRBV6-3 to TRBJ2-4; 11 bases align to TRBD2. The CDR3 totals 16 residues. Germline V CDR1 and CDR2: MNHEY, SVGEGT. The CDR3 DNA follows: TGTGCCAGCAGTCACTCCGGGACTAGCGGCAAAAACATTCAGTACTTC. It translates to CASSHSGTSGKNIQYF.

This chain connects TRBV7-9 to TRBJ2-3; a possible D gene is TRBD2 (5 bases). V was pared by 1 base and J by 10 bases, with 12 bases between. Germline lookup yields CDR1 SEHNR and CDR2 FQNEAQ (reference sequence). The CDR3 runs 13 residues. The CDR3 bases are TGTGCCAGCAGCTTAGGGTCTAGCCCTCCGCAGTATTTT. Translating gives CASSLGSSPPQYF. Combining the CDR3 with reference TRBV7-9 and TRBJ2-3 gives the whole variable domain DTGVSQNPRHKITKRGQNVTFRCDPISEHNRLYWYRQTLGQGPEFLTYFQNEAQLEKSRLLSDRFSAERPKGSFSTLEIQRTEQGDSAMYLCASSLGSSPPQYFGPGTRLTVL.

The chain combines TRBV24-1 with TRBJ1-5; 8 bases fit TRBD1. The J segment lost 6 bases and the V segment lost 4 bases, leaving 7 bases of the junction unmatched. CDR1 and CDR2 (germline): KGHDR, SFDVKD. The CDR3 totals 15 residues. CDR3 coding DNA: TGTGCCACCAGTGACCCTGGACAGGGCGGTCAGCCCCAGCATTTT. This sequence encodes CATSDPGQGGQPQHF.

This clone was detected only a few times. This chain uses TRBV19 with TRBJ1-1, with D hard to call. Trimming left V 8 bases short and J 6 bases short, with 16 bases between. Per the germline V gene, CDR1 is LNHDA and CDR2 is SQIVND (reference sequence). The length of the CDR3 is 13 residues. In DNA, the CDR3 is TGTGCCAGTCACTCGCCGAATTTTGCTGAAGCTTTCTTT. This sequence encodes CASHSPNFAEAFF.

This chain connects TRBV5-1 to TRBJ2-5; TRBD1 agrees at 7 bases. The CDR3 is made up of 15 amino acids. Trimming cost V 4 bases and J 5 bases; bases outside gene matches: 11. CDR1 is SGHRS and CDR2 is YFSETQ in the germline V gene. CDR3 residues: CASSVGTVVLETQYF. Here the CDR3 DNA reads TGCGCCAGCAGCGTGGGGACAGTGGTTCTTGAGACCCAGTACTTC.

The V and J genes are TRBV11-2 and TRBJ2-7; possibly TRBD2 for D (5 bases). Germline V gene lookup returns CDR1 SGHAT and CDR2 FQNNGV. The V end was cut by 5 bases, the J end by 5 bases, with 13 bases between. There are 13 residues in the CDR3. The DNA of the CDR3 is TGTGCCAGCAGCCATACGCCGGGGAACGAGCAGTACGTC. Encoded protein: CASSHTPGNEQYV.

The chain links TRBV7-8 to TRBJ2-1; D is uncertain. The germline V gene encodes CDR1 SGHVS and CDR2 FQNEAQ. The CDR3 is 15 amino acids. Trimming left V 7 bases short and J 5 bases short, with 18 bases between. CDR3: CASTSRGTGDNEQFF. The CDR3 region has the DNA TGTGCCAGCACCTCCCGCGGCACGGGTGACAATGAGCAGTTCTTC.

The chain joins TRBV3-1 (or the pseudogene TRBV3-2) to TRBJ2-2; possibly TRBD1 for D (6 bases). The V and J ends lost 6 bases and 6 bases respectively, with 14 bases between them. The CDR3 is 14 residues long. Germline CDR1 is LGHDT and CDR2 is YNNKEL (reference sequence). The CDR3 sequence: CASRGTRGPGELFF. The CDR3 DNA is TGTGCCAGCAGGGGCACCAGGGGTCCCGGGGAGCTGTTTTTT.

The gene calls are TRBV9 and TRBJ1-6, with TRBD1 identical over 9 bases. V was pared by 2 bases and J by 7 bases, with 1 base of the junction left unmatched. The CDR3 sequence is 14 residues long. CDR1 is SGDLS and CDR2 is YYNGEE in the germline V gene. CDR3 sequence: CASSVGTGNSPLHF. CDR3 nucleotide sequence: TGTGCCAGCAGCGTCGGGACAGGGAATTCACCCCTCCACTTT.

This chain links TRBV30 with TRBJ2-5; possible D gene TRBD1, 5 bases. The germline V and J ends were trimmed by 2 bases and 2 bases, with 6 bases remaining between them. Germline lookup yields CDR1 GTSNPN and CDR2 SVGIG (reference sequence). The CDR3 has 12 amino acids. The CDR3 DNA reads as TGTGCCTGGAGTTCAGGGCAAGAGACCCAGTACTTC. It encodes CAWSSGQETQYF.

In its sample, this clone was seen once. The rearrangement links TRBV27 to TRBJ2-7; no reliable D call. Germline CDR1 reads MNHEY; CDR2 reads SMNVEV (reference sequence). Trimming removed 6 bases at V and 3 bases at J, with 12 bases between. CDR3 length: 13 residues. This CDR3 is CASSVKEFYEQYV. CDR3 coding DNA: TGTGCCAGCAGCGTAAAGGAGTTCTACGAGCAGTACGTC.

A few counts support this clone. This chain connects TRBV15 to TRBJ1-2; no clear D gene. Germline V gene data show CDR1 as LNHNV and CDR2 as YYDKDF (reference sequence). V was cut by 1 base and J by 1 base, with 13 bases left in between. This CDR3 has 16 residues. CDR3 sequence (DNA): TGTGCCACCAGCAGAGTGGGAGGGTCTTTTAACTATGGCTACACCTTC. Translated: CATSRVGGSFNYGYTF.

This chain links TRBV4-1 with TRBJ2-5; TRBD1 is a possible D gene (6 bases). Germline assignment: CDR1 MGHRA and CDR2 YSYEKL. V was trimmed by 5 bases and J by 3 bases, leaving 16 bases between them. The CDR3 spans 15 residues. DNA for the CDR3: TGCGCCAGCAGCATTAGACAGGAATACGAAGAGACCCAGTACTTC. Its protein is CASSIRQEYEETQYF.

The chain couples TRBV3-1 (or the pseudogene TRBV3-2) to TRBJ2-5; tentatively, D is TRBD1 (5 bases). V lost 0 bases, J lost 4 bases, and 15 bases lay in between. The CDR3 runs 16 residues. Germline V lookup: CDR1 LGHDT, CDR2 YNNKEL (reference sequence). The CDR3 protein is CASSQEWGLERETQYF. CDR3 DNA: TGTGCCAGCAGCCAAGAGTGGGGCCTAGAACGAGAGACCCAGTACTTC.

V gene TRBV7-3 combines with J gene TRBJ2-1, with 7 bases identical to TRBD1. V was pared by 6 bases and J by 5 bases, with 4 bases of the junction left unmatched. The CDR3 length is 13 residues. Per germline, CDR1 SGHTA and CDR2 FQGTGA. The CDR3 nucleotides read TGTGCCAGCAGTCGACAGGGTGACAATGAGCAGTTCTTC. It translates to CASSRQGDNEQFF.